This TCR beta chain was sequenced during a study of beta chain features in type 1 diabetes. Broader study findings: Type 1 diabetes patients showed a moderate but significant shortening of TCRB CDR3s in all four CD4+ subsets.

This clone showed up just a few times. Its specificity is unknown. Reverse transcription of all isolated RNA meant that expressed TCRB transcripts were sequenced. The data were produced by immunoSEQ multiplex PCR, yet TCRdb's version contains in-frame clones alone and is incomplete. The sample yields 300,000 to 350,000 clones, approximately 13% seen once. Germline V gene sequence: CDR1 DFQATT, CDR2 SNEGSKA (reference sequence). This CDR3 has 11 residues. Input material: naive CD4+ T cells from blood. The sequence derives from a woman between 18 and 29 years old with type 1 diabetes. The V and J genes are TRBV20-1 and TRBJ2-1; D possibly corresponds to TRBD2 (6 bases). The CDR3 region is CRGGLDDEQFF. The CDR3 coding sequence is TGCAGGGGGGGACTGGACGATGAGCAGTTCTTC.